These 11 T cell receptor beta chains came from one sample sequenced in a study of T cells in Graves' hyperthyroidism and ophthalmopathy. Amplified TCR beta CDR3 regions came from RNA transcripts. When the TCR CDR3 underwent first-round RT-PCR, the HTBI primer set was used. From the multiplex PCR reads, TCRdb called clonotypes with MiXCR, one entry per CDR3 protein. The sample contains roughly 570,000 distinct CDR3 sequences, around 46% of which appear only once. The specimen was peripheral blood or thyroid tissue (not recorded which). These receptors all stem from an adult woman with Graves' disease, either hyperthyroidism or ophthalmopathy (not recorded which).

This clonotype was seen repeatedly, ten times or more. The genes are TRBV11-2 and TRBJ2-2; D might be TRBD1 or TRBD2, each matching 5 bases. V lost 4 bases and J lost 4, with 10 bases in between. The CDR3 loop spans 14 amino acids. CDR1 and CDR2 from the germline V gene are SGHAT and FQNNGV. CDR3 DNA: TGTGCCAGCAGCTCGGATGGGGGCACCGGGGAGCTGTTTTTT. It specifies CASSSDGGTGELFF.

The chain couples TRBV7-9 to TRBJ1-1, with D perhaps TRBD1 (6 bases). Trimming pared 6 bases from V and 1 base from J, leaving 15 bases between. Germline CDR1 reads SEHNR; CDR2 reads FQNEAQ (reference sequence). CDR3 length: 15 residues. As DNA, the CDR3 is TGTGCCAGCAGTCCTGAGGGGGGAAGGAACACTGAAGCTTTCTTT. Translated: CASSPEGGRNTEAFF.

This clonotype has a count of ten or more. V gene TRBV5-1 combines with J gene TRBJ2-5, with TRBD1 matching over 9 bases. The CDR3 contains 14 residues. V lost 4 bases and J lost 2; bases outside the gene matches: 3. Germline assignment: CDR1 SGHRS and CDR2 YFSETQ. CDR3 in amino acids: CASSKGQGQETQYF. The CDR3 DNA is TGCGCCAGCAGCAAAGGACAGGGGCAAGAGACCCAGTACTTC.

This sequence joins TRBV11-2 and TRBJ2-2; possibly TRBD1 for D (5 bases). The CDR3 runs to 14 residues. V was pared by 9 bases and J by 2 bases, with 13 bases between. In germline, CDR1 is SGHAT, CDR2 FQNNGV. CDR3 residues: CASSKTVNTGELFF. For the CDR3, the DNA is TGTGCCAGTAGTAAGACAGTTAACACCGGGGAGCTGTTTTTT. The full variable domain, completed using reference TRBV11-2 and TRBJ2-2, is EAGVAQSPRYKIIEKRQSVAFWCNPISGHATLYWYQQILGQGPKLLIQFQNNGVVDDSQLPKDRFSAERLKGVDSTLKIQPAKLEDSAVYLCASSKTVNTGELFFGEGSRLTVL.

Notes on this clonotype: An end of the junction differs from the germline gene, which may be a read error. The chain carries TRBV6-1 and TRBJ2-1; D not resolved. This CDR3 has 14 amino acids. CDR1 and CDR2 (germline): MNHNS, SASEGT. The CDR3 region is CAISEARLNNEQFF. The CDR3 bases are TGTGCCATCAGTGAAGCGAGATTGAACAATGAGCAGTTCTTC.

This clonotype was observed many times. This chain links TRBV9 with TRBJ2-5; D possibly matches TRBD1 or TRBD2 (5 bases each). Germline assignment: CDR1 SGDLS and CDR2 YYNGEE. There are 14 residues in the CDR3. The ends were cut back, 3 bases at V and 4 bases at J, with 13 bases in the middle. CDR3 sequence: CASSDRDRGETQYF. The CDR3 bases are TGTGCCAGCAGCGACCGGGACCGGGGAGAGACCCAGTACTTC. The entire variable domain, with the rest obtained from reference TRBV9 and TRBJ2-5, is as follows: DSGVTQTPKHLITATGQRVTLRCSPRSGDLSVYWYQQSLDQGLQFLIQYYNGEERAKGNILERFSAQQFPDLHSELNLSSLELGDSALYFCASSDRDRGETQYFGPGTRLLVL.

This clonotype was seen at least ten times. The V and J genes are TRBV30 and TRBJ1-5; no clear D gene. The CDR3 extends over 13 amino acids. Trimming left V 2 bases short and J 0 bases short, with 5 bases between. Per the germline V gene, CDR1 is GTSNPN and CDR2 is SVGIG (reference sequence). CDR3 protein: CAWSSNSNQPQHF. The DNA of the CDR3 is TGTGCCTGGAGTAGCAATAGCAATCAGCCCCAGCATTTT. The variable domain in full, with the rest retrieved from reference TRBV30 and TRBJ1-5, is SQTIHQWPATLVQPVGSPLSLECTVEGTSNPNLYWYRQAAGRGLQLLFYSVGIGQISSEVPQNLSASRPQDRQFILSSKKLLLSDSGFYLCAWSSNSNQPQHFGDGTRLSIL.

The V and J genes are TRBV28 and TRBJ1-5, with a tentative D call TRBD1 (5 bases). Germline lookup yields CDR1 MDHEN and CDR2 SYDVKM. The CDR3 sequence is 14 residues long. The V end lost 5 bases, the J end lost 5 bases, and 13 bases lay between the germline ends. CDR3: CASSGLGTDQPQHF. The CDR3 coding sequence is TGTGCCAGCAGTGGTTTGGGGACCGATCAGCCCCAGCATTTT.

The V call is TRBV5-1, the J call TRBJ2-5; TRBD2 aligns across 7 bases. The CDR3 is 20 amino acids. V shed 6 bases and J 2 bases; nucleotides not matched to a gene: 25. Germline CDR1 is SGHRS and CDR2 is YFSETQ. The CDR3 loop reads CASTTGRLAGALAGQETQYF. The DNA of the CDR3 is TGCGCCAGCACCACTGGAAGACTAGCTGGGGCCCTAGCTGGACAAGAGACCCAGTACTTC.

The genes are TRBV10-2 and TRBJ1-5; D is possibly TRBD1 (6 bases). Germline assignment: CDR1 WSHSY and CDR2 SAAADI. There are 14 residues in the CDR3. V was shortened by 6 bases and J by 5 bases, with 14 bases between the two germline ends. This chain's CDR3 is CASSDGQNYQPQHF. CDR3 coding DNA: TGCGCCAGCAGCGATGGACAGAATTATCAGCCCCAGCATTTT.

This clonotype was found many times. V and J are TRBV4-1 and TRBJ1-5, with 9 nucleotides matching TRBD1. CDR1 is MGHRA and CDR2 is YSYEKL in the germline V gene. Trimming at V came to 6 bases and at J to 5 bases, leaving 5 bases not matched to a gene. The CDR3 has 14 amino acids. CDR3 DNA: TGCGCCAGCAGTATGGGACAGGGCGATCAGCCCCAGCATTTT. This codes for CASSMGQGDQPQHF.